Listed here are 21 T cell receptor beta chains from one sample, sequenced in a study of technical replicates of blood from a handful of donors. Clones were read by immunoSEQ multiplex PCR, and TCRdb kept only the in-frame ones, dropping some. This table holds 75,000 to 95,000 clones, roughly 94% found once. The sequencing input was T cells isolated from PBMCs. These receptors were collected from a human donor in good health.

The chain has TRBV28 and TRBJ2-7; 9 bases are shared with TRBD1. Germline values: CDR1 MDHEN, CDR2 SYDVKM. The CDR3 sequence is 15 residues long. J lost 5 bases, V lost 7 bases, and 12 bases had no gene match. The CDR3 DNA reads as TGTGCCAGCACCGTCCGGGGGACAGGGAAACACGAGCAGTACTTC. Translation: CASTVRGTGKHEQYF.

The chain joins TRBV4-1 to TRBJ2-7; TRBD2 is a possible D gene (6 bases). This CDR3 spans 15 amino acids. CDR1 MGHRA and CDR2 YSYEKL come from the germline V gene. Trimming removed 3 bases at V and 2 bases at J, with 14 bases between. CDR3 DNA sequence: TGCGCCAGCAGCCACCGGGGGTTCCCTACCTACGAGCAGTACTTC. Protein sequence: CASSHRGFPTYEQYF.

The chain carries TRBV28 and TRBJ2-2, with 9 nucleotides matching TRBD1. V was pared by 7 bases and J by 6 bases, with 9 bases of the junction left unmatched. Per germline, CDR1 MDHEN and CDR2 SYDVKM. This CDR3 comprises 15 residues. CDR3 DNA: TGTGCCAGCACCGGGACAGGGAGATTTCCCGGGGAGCTGTTTTTT. This encodes CASTGTGRFPGELFF.

The chain recombines TRBV28 with TRBJ2-1, with TRBD2 matching over 9 bases. CDR3 size: 15 residues. V was pared by 7 bases and J by 6 bases, with 10 bases of the junction left unmatched. Per germline, CDR1 MDHEN and CDR2 SYDVKM. CDR3 sequence (DNA): TGTGCCAGCACCCCTACTAGCGGGTCTGTCAATGAGCAGTTCTTC. Translating it yields CASTPTSGSVNEQFF.

CDR3 sequence reads: CASSRINRSSTDTQYF. The DNA for the CDR3 is TGCGCCAGCAGTCGTATAAACAGGTCTAGCACAGATACGCAGTATTTT. The rearrangement uses TRBV4-1 and TRBJ2-3, with a weak D call TRBD1 (5 bases). Trimming shortened V by 6 bases and J by 0 bases, and 16 bases separated the two germline ends. The CDR3 is 16 amino acids. Germline V gene sequence: CDR1 MGHRA, CDR2 YSYEKL.

The V gene is TRBV11-1, the J gene TRBJ2-7, with 9 bases identical to TRBD2. The germline CDR1 and CDR2 sequences are SGHAT and FQDESV (reference sequence). The CDR3 spans 12 residues. Losses at the gene ends were 7 bases for V and 3 bases for J; bases not matched to a gene: 1. This CDR3 is CASTAGGYEQYF. CDR3 coding DNA: TGTGCCAGCACAGCGGGAGGCTACGAGCAGTACTTC. The variable domain in full, completed from reference TRBV11-1 and TRBJ2-7, reads EAEVAQSPRYKITEKSQAVAFWCDPISGHATLYWYRQILGQGPELLVQFQDESVVDDSQLPKDRFSAERLKGVDSTLKIQPAELGDSAMYLCASTAGGYEQYFGPGTRLTVT.

The gene calls are TRBV5-1 and TRBJ2-3; D is uncertain. V lost 0 bases to trimming and J lost 2 bases, with 10 bases between them. Germline V lookup: CDR1 SGHRS, CDR2 YFSETQ. CDR3 size: 15 residues. The CDR3 sequence is CASSLERQYTDTQYF. Written as DNA, the CDR3 is TGCGCCAGCAGCTTGGAACGCCAGTACACAGATACGCAGTATTTT. The full variable domain, rest sourced from reference TRBV5-1 and TRBJ2-3, is KAGVTQTPRYLIKTRGQQVTLSCSPISGHRSVSWYQQTPGQGLQFLFEYFSETQRNKGNFPGRFSGRQFSNSRSEMNVSTLELGDSALYLCASSLERQYTDTQYFGPGTRLTVL.

The rearrangement links TRBV7-9 to TRBJ2-3; TRBD2 agrees at 8 bases. Germline values: CDR1 SEHNR, CDR2 FQNEAQ (reference sequence). J gave up 4 bases and V 4 bases, and 10 bases lay outside the gene matches. The CDR3 has 16 residues. The CDR3 sequence is CASSSPSGLGADTQYF. Here the CDR3 DNA reads TGTGCCAGCAGCTCGCCTAGCGGGCTGGGCGCAGATACGCAGTATTTT.

V usage is TRBV4-1 and J usage is TRBJ1-2; 8 positions agree with TRBD1. The V and J ends lost 0 bases and 8 bases, in that order; junction bases with no gene match: 11. The CDR3 runs to 16 residues. Germline V gene lookup returns CDR1 MGHRA and CDR2 YSYEKL. The CDR3 spells CASSQEWDRLRGGYTF. The DNA of the CDR3 is TGCGCCAGCAGCCAAGAGTGGGACAGGCTCAGAGGAGGCTACACCTTC.

This clone came up a few times. The chain joins TRBV5-1 to TRBJ1-4, with D perhaps matching TRBD1 (5 bases). The CDR3 is made up of 13 amino acids. Germline values: CDR1 SGHRS, CDR2 YFSETQ. V was pared by 6 bases and J by 7 bases, with 13 bases between. The CDR3 DNA reads TGCGCCAGCAACTCAGGGAGGGGTGAAAAACTGTTTTTT. This sequence encodes CASNSGRGEKLFF.

This clone was picked up one time. The rearrangement links TRBV28 to TRBJ1-2; D may be TRBD1 (6 bases). Per germline, CDR1 MDHEN and CDR2 SYDVKM. Trimming took off 6 bases at V and 4 bases at J, with 18 bases between the two ends. The CDR3 sequence is 15 residues long. Written as DNA, the CDR3 is TGTGCCAGCAGCCCGACGGACAGCCCGTTCTATGGCTACACCTTC. It is translated as CASSPTDSPFYGYTF.

The gene calls are TRBV7-9 and TRBJ2-5; D gene ambiguous. This CDR3 is 10 amino acids long. V lost 8 bases, J lost 5 bases, and 6 bases lay in between. The germline CDR1 and CDR2 sequences are SEHNR and FQNEAQ (reference sequence). The CDR3 spells CASARETQYF. The CDR3 nucleotides are TGTGCCAGCGCCAGGGAGACCCAGTACTTC.

The V and J genes are TRBV2 and TRBJ2-7; 8 bases match TRBD1. In germline, CDR1 is SNHLY, CDR2 FYNNEI. V was clipped by 7 bases and J by 3 bases; unmatched bases: 11. The CDR3 totals 15 residues. CDR3: CASTSGTGGYYEQYF. CDR3 nucleotides: TGTGCCAGCACTTCCGGGACAGGAGGGTACTACGAGCAGTACTTC.

The V and J genes are TRBV10-3 and TRBJ2-5; D perhaps matches TRBD2 (7 bases). Germline V lookup: CDR1 ENHRY, CDR2 SYGVKD. The CDR3 is made up of 14 amino acids. Trimming removed 5 bases at V and 2 bases at J, with 12 bases between. As DNA, the CDR3 is TGTGCCATCAGTCCGGGGGGCCGACAAGAGACCCAGTACTTC. Protein sequence: CAISPGGRQETQYF.

The genes are TRBV29-1 and TRBJ1-2, with D uncertain. Germline CDR1 SQVTM, CDR2 ANQGSEA. The V and J ends lost 2 bases and 2 bases respectively, with 15 bases between them. CDR3 size: 15 residues. Here the CDR3 reads CSVERTGQANYGYTF. CDR3 bases: TGCAGCGTTGAACGAACCGGCCAGGCCAACTATGGCTACACCTTC.

The rearrangement joins TRBV5-4 to TRBJ1-1, with D possibly being TRBD1 (5 bases). Germline values: CDR1 SGHNT, CDR2 YYREEE (reference sequence). The CDR3 length is 13 residues. Trimming removed 0 bases from V and 3 bases from J, with 6 bases in between. The CDR3 DNA reads TGTGCCAGCAGCTTGGCCAGGGACACTGAAGCTTTCTTT. This sequence encodes CASSLARDTEAFF.

The rearrangement links TRBV4-2 to TRBJ2-5; possibly TRBD2 for D (7 bases). Trimming left V 1 base short and J 5 bases short, with 17 bases between. Germline V lookup: CDR1 LGHNA, CDR2 YNFKEQ. This CDR3 contains 16 residues. The chain's CDR3 is CASSQGGGAAGETQYF. CDR3 nucleotides: TGTGCCAGCAGCCAAGGGGGGGGCGCGGCTGGGGAGACCCAGTACTTC.

The rearrangement links TRBV23-1 to TRBJ1-5; possibly TRBD1 for D (5 bases). TRBV23-1 is annotated as an ORF whose role is uncertain. CDR3 size: 14 residues. V lost 2 bases and J lost 5, with 10 bases in between. The CDR3: CASSQGVQDQPQHF. The CDR3 DNA reads TGCGCCAGCAGTCAAGGAGTACAGGATCAGCCCCAGCATTTT.

The V and J genes are TRBV10-3 and TRBJ1-1, with a possible D match to TRBD1 (5 bases). Per germline, CDR1 ENHRY and CDR2 SYGVKD. CDR3 length: 12 residues. The V gene lost 10 bases and the J gene lost 3 bases, with 12 bases spanning the gap. Here the CDR3 DNA reads TGTGCCAACGGGGGGAGGGACACTGAAGCTTTCTTT. The encoded protein is CANGGRDTEAFF.

The chain combines TRBV5-4 with TRBJ2-7; D might be TRBD2 (6 bases). Germline V gene data show CDR1 as SGHNT and CDR2 as YYREEE (reference sequence). Trimming shortened V by 0 bases and J by 4 bases, and 20 bases separated the two germline ends. This CDR3 has 17 amino acids. Written as DNA, the CDR3 is TGTGCCAGCAGCTTGGATCCGGGCGGGGTCCTCACTTACGAGCAGTACTTC. Encoded protein: CASSLDPGGVLTYEQYF.

V is TRBV15 and J is TRBJ2-2, with a tentative D call TRBD1 (6 bases). Germline V gene lookup returns CDR1 LNHNV and CDR2 YYDKDF (reference sequence). Trimming removed 2 bases at V and 4 bases at J, with 8 bases between. This CDR3 spans 14 amino acids. The CDR3 spells CATSRQGGTGELFF. DNA for the CDR3: TGTGCCACCAGCAGACAAGGGGGCACCGGGGAGCTGTTTTTT. The full variable domain, in which reference TRBV15 and TRBJ2-2 provide the parts outside the CDR3, is DAMVIQNPRYQVTQFGKPVTLSCSQTLNHNVMYWYQQKSSQAPKLLFHYYDKDFNNEADTPDNFQSRRPNTSFCFLDIRSPGLGDTAMYLCATSRQGGTGELFFGEGSRLTVL.